Listed here is a single T cell receptor (beta chain). No antigen is known for it. Base qualities are not provided; no much larger clone lies one nucleotide away. These data come from a study of control samples from healthy donors and cancer patients (dated by TCRdb to 2018 to 2020). The library was generated by the immunoSEQ multiplex PCR assay. TCRdb limited this immuneACCESS table to in-frame rearrangements with V and J called. A share of clones is missing; checked studies link under half to unresolved V genes, and the rest is unexplained. This sample lists tens of thousands of clones; roughly 91% were detected once. The biggest ten clones account for over 9.5% of the sample. The sequenced sample consisted of PBMCs. The sequence derives from a middle-aged man with lung cancer.

The nucleotide sequence reads as follows: TGTGCCAGCAGTTCCAGGGGTGTTGGCTACACCTTC. Translation gives CASSSRGVGYTF. Recombination joined TRBV6-5 with TRBJ1-2, with TRBD1 tentatively as D gene (6 bases match). V drops 4 bases and J drops 7 bases, leaving 10 bases in between. The germline V gene sets CDR1 to MNHEY and CDR2 to SVGAGI. The CDR3 holds 12 amino acids from the cysteine to the phenylalanine. Of all the DNA, just the CDR3 is kept, 36 bases in frame from base 1.